This passage covers 24 T cell receptor beta chains from one sample sequenced in a study of T cells after yellow fever vaccination. TCRdb re-derived calls from the 5' RACE reads in MiXCR, one entry per CDR3 protein. The sample shows 450,000 to 600,000 distinct CDR3 sequences, 17% of them seen only once. Sequenced here: PBMCs, sampled 5 to 6 days after the first yellow fever vaccination. Receptor source: a man between 18 and 35 years old who received the YFV17D yellow fever vaccine.

This clonotype was picked up a small number of times. The chain employs TRBV20-1 and TRBJ2-3, with D possibly matching TRBD2 (5 bases). The V end lost 3 bases, the J end lost 7 bases, and 14 bases lay between the germline ends. Germline CDR1 reads DFQATT; CDR2 reads SNEGSKA (reference sequence). There are 13 residues in the CDR3. CDR3 residues: CSARNTSLHTQYF. CDR3 nucleotide sequence: TGCAGTGCTAGGAATACTAGTCTACATACGCAGTATTTT.

CDR3 sequence: CASSHIWGGYGYTF. Here the CDR3 DNA reads TGCGCCAGCAGCCATATCTGGGGAGGGTATGGCTACACCTTC. The chain uses TRBV4-3 and TRBJ1-2; D is undetermined. Germline lookup yields CDR1 LGHNA and CDR2 YSLEER. The CDR3 loop spans 14 amino acids. V gave up 3 bases and J gave up 5 bases, with 13 bases separating them.

This clonotype has just a few counts. The J gene is TRBJ2-7, the V gene TRBV6-5, with TRBD2 as a possible D gene (5 bases). The CDR3 runs to 15 residues. The germline gives CDR1 MNHEY, CDR2 SVGAGI. Trimming stripped 0 bases from V and 2 bases from J, with 11 bases between. CDR3 DNA: TGTGCCAGCAGTTACTCCCCAGCGGAGGCCTACGAGCAGTACTTC. Translated: CASSYSPAEAYEQYF.

This clonotype was detected a few times. The J gene is TRBJ2-2, the V gene TRBV9; maybe TRBD1 (5 bases). V was trimmed by 0 bases and J by 1 base, leaving 7 bases between them. The CDR3 is 15 amino acids. CDR1 is SGDLS, CDR2 YYNGEE, per germline. Written as DNA, the CDR3 is TGTGCCAGCAGCGTAGAAGGACAGAACACCGGGGAGCTGTTTTTT. As protein: CASSVEGQNTGELFF.

In its sample, this clonotype was seen a few times. The chain recombines TRBV7-2 with TRBJ2-2; D is uncertain. Trimming left V 4 bases short and J 4 bases short, with 7 bases between. Germline CDR1 reads SGHTA; CDR2 reads FQGNSA. The CDR3 consists of 13 residues. This CDR3 reads CASSSSATGELFF. CDR3 nucleotides: TGTGCCAGCAGCTCCAGTGCCACCGGGGAGCTGTTTTTT.

This clonotype has just a few counts. V usage is TRBV5-1 and J usage is TRBJ2-3, with 14 bases that match TRBD2. J lost 0 bases, V lost 0 bases, and 3 bases had no gene match. The CDR3 extends over 18 amino acids. From germline, CDR1 is SGHRS and CDR2 YFSETQ. In DNA, the CDR3 is TGCGCCAGCAGCTTGGGACTAGCGGGGGGGTTAAGCACAGATACGCAGTATTTT. Protein sequence: CASSLGLAGGLSTDTQYF.

This clonotype was seen a handful of times. V usage is TRBV5-1 and J usage is TRBJ2-3; no firm D call. V dropped 4 bases and J dropped 1 base, with 13 bases sitting between them. The CDR3 runs to 15 residues. In germline, CDR1 is SGHRS, CDR2 YFSETQ. The CDR3: CASSAEPGRTDTQYF. CDR3 sequence (DNA): TGCGCCAGCAGCGCGGAGCCAGGCCGCACAGATACGCAGTATTTT.

J is TRBJ2-7 and V is TRBV20-1; D unresolved. The CDR3 has 11 amino acids. Germline CDR1 reads DFQATT; CDR2 reads SNEGSKA (reference sequence). Trimming left V 5 bases short and J 7 bases short, with 12 bases between. The CDR3 sequence is CSALDLGEQYF. The CDR3 region has the DNA TGCAGTGCTCTAGATCTGGGAGAGCAGTACTTC.

This chain joins TRBV20-1 and TRBJ2-6; D gene ambiguous. Germline V CDR1 and CDR2: DFQATT, SNEGSKA (reference sequence). V dropped 5 bases and J dropped 3 bases, with 11 bases sitting between them. The CDR3 extends over 14 amino acids. The CDR3 DNA reads as TGCAGTGCTGAGGTTGGGGATGGGGCCAACGTCCTGACTTTC. This codes for CSAEVGDGANVLTF.

The genes are TRBV7-6 and TRBJ2-1, with TRBD2 identical over 9 bases. The CDR3 extends over 17 amino acids. Looked up from germline, CDR1 is SGHVS and CDR2 is FNYEAQ. The ends lost 1 base at V and 0 bases at J; junction bases unmatched: 4. The CDR3: CASSLVRGGHSYNEQFF. Written as DNA, the CDR3 is TGTGCCAGCAGCTTAGTGCGGGGGGGCCACTCCTACAATGAGCAGTTCTTC. Complete variable domain (other parts from reference TRBV7-6 and TRBJ2-1): GAGVSQSPRYKVTKRGQDVALRCDPISGHVSLYWYRQALGQGPEFLTYFNYEAQQDKSGLPNDRFSAERPEGSISTLTIQRTEQRDSAMYRCASSLVRGGHSYNEQFFGPGTRLTVL.

V usage is TRBV4-3 and J usage is TRBJ1-1, with a tentative D call TRBD1 (5 bases). The CDR3 has 14 residues. CDR1 and CDR2 from the germline V gene are LGHNA and YSLEER. V was pared by 1 base and J by 12 bases, with 18 bases between. In DNA, the CDR3 is TGCGCCAGCAGCCAAGTTCGGGGGGGGGATATGCCTTTCTTT. Its protein is CASSQVRGGDMPFF.

This clonotype was detected many times. This chain uses TRBV12-3 or TRBV12-4 with TRBJ2-7; 7 bases fit TRBD2. The V segment lost 5 bases and the J segment 6 bases; nucleotides outside the gene matches: 7. The CDR3 is 13 amino acids. As DNA, the CDR3 is TGTGCCAGCAGTCCCCAGGGAGGGGCCGAGCAGTACTTC. Residues: CASSPQGGAEQYF.

The genes are TRBV4-2 and TRBJ1-2, with D unresolved. V was shortened by 0 bases and J by 3 bases, with 2 bases between the two germline ends. Germline CDR1 reads LGHNA; CDR2 reads YNFKEQ. This CDR3 is built from 12 residues. The chain's CDR3 is CASSQDDYGYTF. The CDR3 coding sequence is TGTGCCAGCAGCCAAGATGACTATGGCTACACCTTC.

Of note for this clonotype: Possible read error: a much larger clone is one base away. The J gene is TRBJ2-3, the V gene TRBV12-3 or TRBV12-4; D uncertain. This CDR3 comprises 13 residues. The CDR3 loop reads CASSLYSHGTLYF. In nucleotides, the CDR3 is TGTGCCAGCAGTTTGTACTCGCATGGTACGCTGTATTTT.

The J gene is TRBJ1-2, the V gene TRBV4-3; D unresolved. CDR3 length: 14 amino acids. The germline CDR1 and CDR2 sequences are LGHNA and YSLEER. With 1 base removed from V and 4 bases from J, the gap between germline ends came to 10 bases. CDR3 in amino acids: CASSQGVDRYGYTF. The CDR3 bases are TGCGCCAGCAGCCAAGGGGTGGATCGCTATGGCTACACCTTC.

The V call is TRBV27, the J call TRBJ2-6; no reliable D call. The V gene lost 0 bases and the J gene lost 2 bases, with 11 bases spanning the gap. The CDR3 runs to 17 residues. CDR1 MNHEY and CDR2 SMNVEV come from the germline V gene (reference sequence). In DNA, the CDR3 is TGTGCCAGCAGTTTATCTTTCCGGCAGGCTGGGGCCAACGTCCTGACTTTC. Residues: CASSLSFRQAGANVLTF.

This clonotype was seen more than once but under ten times. The rearrangement uses TRBV5-8 and TRBJ1-4; possibly TRBD1 for D (6 bases). Germline loops: CDR1 SGHTS, CDR2 YDEGEE. This CDR3 is built from 15 residues. Trimming removed 0 bases from V and 7 bases from J, with 13 bases in between. For the CDR3, the DNA is TGTGCCAGCAGCTTGGGACAGGTAGTAGGTGAAAAACTGTTTTTT. As protein: CASSLGQVVGEKLFF.

This clonotype was seen more than once but under ten times. V gene TRBV10-3 combines with J gene TRBJ1-1, with a tentative D call TRBD1 (6 bases). V was shortened by 6 bases and J by 3 bases, with 17 bases between the two germline ends. Germline V gene data show CDR1 as ENHRY and CDR2 as SYGVKD. This CDR3 spans 15 amino acids. CDR3 nucleotides: TGTGCCATCAGCGTGGACAGATTGAGGGACACTGAAGCTTTCTTT. Translating it yields CAISVDRLRDTEAFF.

This clonotype was seen ten or more times. The junction does not match germline at one end; this may be a read error. The V call is TRBV5-1, the J call TRBJ1-1; TRBD1 matches 8 bases. This CDR3 is built from 14 residues. CDR1 and CDR2 (germline): SGHRS, YFSETQ. The CDR3 nucleotides read TGTGCCAGCAGCTTCGGGACAGGAAACACTGAAGCTTTCTTT. Protein product: CASSFGTGNTEAFF. The full variable domain, completed using reference TRBV5-1 and TRBJ1-1, is KAGVTQTPRYLIKTRGQQVTLSCSPISGHRSVSWYQQTPGQGLQFLFEYFSETQRNKGNFPGRFSGRQFSNSRSEMNVSTLELGDSALYLCASSFGTGNTEAFFGQGTRLTVV.

The rearrangement uses TRBV27 and TRBJ1-2; 7 bases align to TRBD1. The CDR3 is 13 residues long. CDR1 and CDR2 from the germline V gene are MNHEY and SMNVEV (reference sequence). Losses at the gene ends were 6 bases for V and 7 bases for J; bases not matched to a gene: 8. The CDR3 loop is CASSQSGTVGYTF. Here the CDR3 DNA reads TGTGCCAGCAGCCAATCAGGGACAGTTGGCTACACCTTC.

V gene TRBV29-1 combines with J gene TRBJ2-1; 15 positions match TRBD2. V dropped 1 base and J dropped 5; count of bases not matched to a gene: 3. In germline, CDR1 is SQVTM, CDR2 ANQGSEA. The length of the CDR3 is 16 residues. In DNA form, the CDR3 reads TGCAGCGTTGAAGGGACTAGCGGGGGGGCTAACAATGAGCAGTTCTTC. It translates to CSVEGTSGGANNEQFF.

This clonotype has a handful of counts. The chain joins TRBV27 to TRBJ1-3; TRBD1 agrees at 9 bases. The CDR3 is 14 amino acids. Germline V gene data show CDR1 as MNHEY and CDR2 as SMNVEV (reference sequence). Trimming took 5 bases from V and 2 from J; bases not matched to a gene: 1. CDR3 loop: CASSRQGAGNTIYF. CDR3 bases: TGTGCCAGCAGTCGACAGGGGGCTGGAAACACCATATATTTT.

The DNA of the CDR3 is TGCAGTGCTAGGGTGGGGGTCGGCACCCAGTACTTC. It is translated as CSARVGVGTQYF. The rearrangement uses TRBV20-1 and TRBJ2-5, with D perhaps TRBD1 or TRBD2 (5 bases each). CDR3 length equals 12 residues. Germline V gives CDR1 DFQATT, CDR2 SNEGSKA (reference sequence). The germline V and J ends were trimmed by 3 bases and 8 bases, with 13 bases remaining between them.

This clonotype came up a few times. The rearrangement links TRBV2 to TRBJ2-1, with a weak D call TRBD1 (6 bases). Germline V lookup: CDR1 SNHLY, CDR2 FYNNEI. The ends were cut back, 8 bases at V and 10 bases at J, with 12 bases in the middle. This CDR3 has 11 amino acids. The CDR3 loop reads CASRRQAEQFF. The CDR3 bases are TGTGCCAGCCGGAGACAGGCCGAGCAGTTCTTC. Full variable domain (missing parts from reference TRBV2 and TRBJ2-1): EPEVTQTPSHQVTQMGQEVILRCVPISNHLYFYWYRQILGQKVEFLVSFYNNEISEKSEIFDDQFSVERPDGSNFTLKIRSTKLEDSAMYFCASRRQAEQFFGPGTRLTVL.